The next 27 T cell receptor beta chains were all read from a single sample in a study of T cells expressing NK-cell markers (dated by TCRdb to the early 2020s). Libraries were prepared through 5' RACE. TCRdb records Illumina HiSeq 2000 as the sequencer. One entry per CDR3 protein sequence results from the TCRdb reprocessing of the reads, with DNA left out. The record for this sample contains 250,000 to 300,000 distinct CDR3 sequences. The ten largest clones capture approximately 0.41% of the sample. The specimen sequenced was blood T cells: a sorted CD56 or NKG2C T cell subset, CD4+ or CD8+ T cells, or bulk PBMC T cells (not recorded which). The receptors stem from a man younger than 35 in good health. Donor details come from another sample of the same person, matched by shared clones.

The gene calls are TRBV21-1 and TRBJ2-1; without DNA, the TCRdb call of TRBD2 cannot be checked. TRBV21-1 is flagged as a pseudogene. The CDR3 runs 16 residues. The CDR3: CASSKFRFLFGRAQFF.

Here the CDR3 reads CSARGPGKTYEQYF. The J gene is TRBJ2-7, the V gene TRBV20-1; TCRdb selects TRBD1, and the lack of DNA leaves this call unchecked. The CDR3 runs 14 residues. Looked up from germline, CDR1 is DFQATT and CDR2 is SNEGSKA (reference sequence).

The chain combines TRBV7-8 with TRBJ2-5; without DNA, the TCRdb call of TRBD1 cannot be checked. The CDR3 totals 16 residues. From germline, CDR1 is SGHVS and CDR2 FQNEAQ. CDR3 in amino acids: CASSLGRADPQETQYF.

J is TRBJ1-2 and V is TRBV15; no DNA is available, so the TRBD1 call from TCRdb remains unchecked. CDR1 is LNHNV and CDR2 is YYDKDF in the germline V gene (reference sequence). This CDR3 comprises 15 residues. CDR3 amino acids: CATSLEVSGVYGYTF.

This CDR3 is CASSLARDTQYF. This chain uses TRBV5-1 with TRBJ2-3. The CDR3 extends over 12 amino acids. Germline V gene sequence: CDR1 SGHRS, CDR2 YFSETQ. Full variable domain (missing parts from reference TRBV5-1 and TRBJ2-3): KAGVTQTPRYLIKTRGQQVTLSCSPISGHRSVSWYQQTPGQGLQFLFEYFSETQRNKGNFPGRFSGRQFSNSRSEMNVSTLELGDSALYLCASSLARDTQYFGPGTRLTVL.

CDR3 region: CSARQRGNQPQHF. This chain links TRBV20-1 with TRBJ1-5. CDR1 DFQATT and CDR2 SNEGSKA come from the germline V gene (reference sequence). This CDR3 has 13 residues.

V gene TRBV20-1 combines with J gene TRBJ1-6. This CDR3 has 14 amino acids. The germline CDR1 and CDR2 sequences are DFQATT and SNEGSKA (reference sequence). The CDR3 is CSATPWGEGSPLHF.

This chain links TRBV12-3 or TRBV12-4 with TRBJ2-1; TCRdb selects TRBD1, and the lack of DNA leaves this call unchecked. The CDR3 runs 13 residues. The CDR3 is CASSHYRGNEQFF.

CDR3 residues: CASSDDGQPQHF. V and J are TRBV18 and TRBJ1-5. The CDR3 is made up of 12 amino acids. Germline values: CDR1 KGHSH, CDR2 LQKENI. Filled out from reference TRBV18 and TRBJ1-5, the complete variable domain reads NAGVMQNPRHLVRRRGQEARLRCSPMKGHSHVYWYRQLPEEGLKFMVYLQKENIIDESGMPKERFSAEFPKEGPSILRIQQVVRGDSAAYFCASSDDGQPQHFGDGTRLSIL.

V usage is TRBV24-1 and J usage is TRBJ2-1; the D gene TCRdb calls, TRBD2, cannot be checked with no DNA. CDR3 length: 15 amino acids. Germline V gives CDR1 KGHDR, CDR2 SFDVKD. The CDR3 loop is CATSERGRAWHEQFF.

The chain employs TRBV2 and TRBJ2-5. The CDR3 runs to 15 residues. Germline lookup yields CDR1 SNHLY and CDR2 FYNNEI. This chain's CDR3 is CASSPNLGQQETQYF.

The rearrangement uses TRBV7-2 and TRBJ1-2. The CDR3 has 15 amino acids. CDR1 and CDR2 (germline): SGHTA, FQGNSA. Here the CDR3 reads CASSAYSGRGSGYTF.

This chain connects TRBV2 to TRBJ1-3. The CDR3 runs 15 residues. Germline V CDR1 and CDR2: SNHLY, FYNNEI. The CDR3 reads CASSDSSGSGNTIYF.

CDR3: CASSPGTSGGYNEQFF. The rearrangement uses TRBV3-1 and TRBJ2-1; as DNA is missing, the TRBD2 call by TCRdb cannot be tested. Germline V gene sequence: CDR1 LGHDT, CDR2 YNNKEL (reference sequence). This CDR3 is 16 amino acids long.

The chain is built from TRBV6-1 and TRBJ1-2; checking the TCRdb D call of TRBD1 is not possible without DNA. This CDR3 contains 15 residues. CDR1 MNHNS and CDR2 SASEGT come from the germline V gene. The CDR3 region is CASSARTGTGVGYTF.

The chain employs TRBV10-1 and TRBJ2-7; as DNA is missing, the TRBD2 call by TCRdb cannot be tested. This CDR3 is built from 13 residues. The germline V gene has CDR1 WNHNN and CDR2 SYGVQD (reference sequence). This chain's CDR3 is CASLGLAAYEQYF.

The chain uses TRBV7-2 and TRBJ1-1. The CDR3 is 13 residues long. Germline CDR1 SGHTA, CDR2 FQGNSA. Here the CDR3 reads CASRGLRNTEAFF.

Here the CDR3 reads CASSANPTGGETQYF. The chain couples TRBV5-1 to TRBJ2-5; without DNA, the TCRdb call of TRBD1 cannot be checked. The CDR3 is made up of 15 amino acids. Germline CDR1 is SGHRS and CDR2 is YFSETQ.

The chain uses TRBV29-1 and TRBJ2-1. In germline, CDR1 is SQVTM, CDR2 ANQGSEA. The length of the CDR3 is 15 residues. Here the CDR3 reads CSALGSATGYNEQFF.

The gene calls are TRBV4-1 and TRBJ2-1. The CDR3 has 13 amino acids. Germline CDR1 and CDR2: MGHRA and YSYEKL. CDR3 residues: CASSANSYNEQFF.

This chain links TRBV6-1 with TRBJ2-3; absent DNA, TCRdb's TRBD1 call cannot be checked. CDR1 is MNHNS, CDR2 SASEGT, per germline. The CDR3 runs to 18 residues. The CDR3 loop is CASTPFRRFGPSTDTQYF.

This chain links TRBV24-1 with TRBJ2-1; the D call of TRBD1 rests on TCRdb alone, since no DNA is present to check it. CDR1 KGHDR and CDR2 SFDVKD come from the germline V gene. The length of the CDR3 is 14 residues. CDR3 amino acids: CATSSGARGNEQFF.

The chain uses TRBV4-2 and TRBJ2-2; TCRdb lists TRBD2, though no DNA is available to test this call. CDR3 length equals 18 residues. The germline gives CDR1 LGHNA, CDR2 YNFKEQ. The CDR3 loop is CASSQIKAREGWTGELFF.

This rearrangement joins TRBV12-3 or TRBV12-4 to TRBJ2-1; TCRdb's D call, TRBD2, is unchecked because there is no DNA. This CDR3 is built from 15 residues. CDR3 region: CASRTQREVRDEQFF.

The chain uses TRBV5-1 and TRBJ2-2; there is no DNA to check the TCRdb D call of TRBD2. This CDR3 comprises 14 residues. CDR1 SGHRS and CDR2 YFSETQ come from the germline V gene. The CDR3: CASSERTNTGELFF.

The gene calls are TRBV9 and TRBJ2-2; TCRdb gives TRBD1 as the D gene, but with no DNA this cannot be confirmed. Per the germline V gene, CDR1 is SGDLS and CDR2 is YYNGEE. CDR3 size: 16 residues. The CDR3 spells CASSVTGQGVPGELFF.

The CDR3 here is CASSPTGTENQPQHF. The chain combines TRBV7-6 with TRBJ1-5; TCRdb selects TRBD1, and the lack of DNA leaves this call unchecked. CDR1 is SGHVS and CDR2 is FNYEAQ in the germline V gene. CDR3 length equals 15 residues. Using reference TRBV7-6 and TRBJ1-5 for the parts outside the CDR3, the full variable domain is GAGVSQSPRYKVTKRGQDVALRCDPISGHVSLYWYRQALGQGPEFLTYFNYEAQQDKSGLPNDRFSAERPEGSISTLTIQRTEQRDSAMYRCASSPTGTENQPQHFGDGTRLSIL.